Given below is one TCR beta chain in context. As yet, its antigen is unknown. These data belong to a study of cytomegalovirus exposure and HLA in healthy donors. Trimming took 5 bases from V and 7 from J, leaving 11 bases between them. The CDR3 consists of 12 residues. Germline V gives CDR1 GTSNPN, CDR2 SVGIG (reference sequence). Points from the study as a whole: The authors later linked a missense DCLRE1C variant to TCR beta V- and J-gene trimming. In vitro checks showed that a few CMV-associated chains really do target CMV antigens. A later analysis reportedly found that, within productive TCRs, an Asian-associated ancestry cluster had fewer N-insertions than the mean observed across the approximately 660 donors. No immune exposure information besides CMV serostatus was available.

A multiplex PCR was run with 60 Vbeta primers and 13 Jbeta primers. This table comes from immunoSEQ multiplex PCR, and its TCRdb copy is limited to in-frame clones, with some not included. The sample lists 100,000 to 150,000 clones; about 83% were seen once. Sequencing used PBMCs. The origin of this receptor is a girl between 2 and 10 years old in good health and CMV-seronegative. This chain uses TRBV30 with TRBJ1-4; no reliable D call. The CDR3 DNA sequence: TGTGCCTGGCGCACAGTGAGTGAAAAACTGTTTTTT. Its translation is CAWRTVSEKLFF.